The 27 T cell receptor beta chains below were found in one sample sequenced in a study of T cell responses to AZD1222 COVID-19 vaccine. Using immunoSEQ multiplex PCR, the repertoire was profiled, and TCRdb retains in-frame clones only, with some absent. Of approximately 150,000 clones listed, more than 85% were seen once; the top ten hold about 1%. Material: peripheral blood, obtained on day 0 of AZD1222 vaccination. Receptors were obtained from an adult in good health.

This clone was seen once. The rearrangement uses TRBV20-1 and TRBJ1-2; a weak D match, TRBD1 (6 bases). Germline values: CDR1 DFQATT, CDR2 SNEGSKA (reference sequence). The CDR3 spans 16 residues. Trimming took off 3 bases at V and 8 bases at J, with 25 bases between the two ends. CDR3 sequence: CSASPPGGLWTAGYTF. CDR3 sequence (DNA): TGCAGTGCTAGTCCGCCCGGAGGGCTCTGGACAGCGGGCTACACCTTC.

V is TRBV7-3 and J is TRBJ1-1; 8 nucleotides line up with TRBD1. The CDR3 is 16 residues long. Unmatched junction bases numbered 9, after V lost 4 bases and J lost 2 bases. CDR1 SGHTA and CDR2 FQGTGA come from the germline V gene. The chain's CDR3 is CASSSESTGANTEAFF. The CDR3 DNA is TGTGCCAGCAGCTCCGAATCGACAGGGGCAAACACTGAAGCTTTCTTT.

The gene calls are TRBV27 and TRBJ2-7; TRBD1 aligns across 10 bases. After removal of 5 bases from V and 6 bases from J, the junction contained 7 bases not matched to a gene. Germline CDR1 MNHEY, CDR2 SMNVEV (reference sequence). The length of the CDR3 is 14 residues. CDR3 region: CASSQRQGAGEQYF. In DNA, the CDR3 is TGTGCCAGCAGTCAGCGACAGGGGGCAGGCGAGCAGTACTTC.

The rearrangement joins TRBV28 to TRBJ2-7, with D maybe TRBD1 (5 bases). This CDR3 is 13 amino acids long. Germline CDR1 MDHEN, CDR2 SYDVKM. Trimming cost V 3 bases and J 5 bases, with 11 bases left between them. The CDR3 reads CASSLGRVNEQYF. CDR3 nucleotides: TGTGCCAGCAGTTTGGGCAGGGTTAACGAGCAGTACTTC.

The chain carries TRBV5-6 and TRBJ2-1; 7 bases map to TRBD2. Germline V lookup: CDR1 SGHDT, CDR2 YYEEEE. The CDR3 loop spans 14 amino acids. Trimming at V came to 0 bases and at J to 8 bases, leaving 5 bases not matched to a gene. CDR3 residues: CASSLARLAHEQFF. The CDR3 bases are TGTGCCAGCAGCTTGGCGCGACTAGCCCATGAGCAGTTCTTC.

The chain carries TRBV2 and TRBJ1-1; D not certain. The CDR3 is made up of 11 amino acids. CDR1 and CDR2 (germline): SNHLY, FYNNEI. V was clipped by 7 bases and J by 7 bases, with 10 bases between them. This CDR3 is CASMEGLEAFF. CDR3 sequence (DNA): TGTGCCAGCATGGAGGGCCTTGAAGCTTTCTTT.

The chain's CDR3 is CASSYSGPGRNSPLHF. DNA of the CDR3: TGTGCCAGCAGTTACTCGGGCCCGGGGAGAAATTCACCCCTCCACTTT. The chain joins TRBV6-2 or TRBV6-3 to TRBJ1-6; D is unclear. The V gene's germline CDR1 is MNHEY and CDR2 SVGEGT. This CDR3 region has 16 residues. V lost 0 bases and J 7 bases, leaving 13 bases between the germline ends.

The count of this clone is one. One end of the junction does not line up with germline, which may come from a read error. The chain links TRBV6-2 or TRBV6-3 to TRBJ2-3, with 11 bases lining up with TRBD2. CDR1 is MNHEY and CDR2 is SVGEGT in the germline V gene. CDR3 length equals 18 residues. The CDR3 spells CASSYGLAGGASTATQYF. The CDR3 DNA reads TGTGCCAGCAGTTACGGGCTAGCGGGGGGCGCTAGCACAGCTACGCAGTATTTT.

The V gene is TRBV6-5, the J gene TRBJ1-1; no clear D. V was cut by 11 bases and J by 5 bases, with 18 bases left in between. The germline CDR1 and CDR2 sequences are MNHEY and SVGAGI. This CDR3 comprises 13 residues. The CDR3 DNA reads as TGTGCCGAAGGAGAGGGCCGACGGACTGAAGCTTTCTTT. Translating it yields CAEGEGRRTEAFF.

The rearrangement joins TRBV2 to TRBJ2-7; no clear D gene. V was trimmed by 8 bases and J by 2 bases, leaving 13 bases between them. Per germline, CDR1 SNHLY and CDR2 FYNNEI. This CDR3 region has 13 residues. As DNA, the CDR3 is TGTGCCAGCGTTATAGGTAGTCCCTACGAGCAGTACTTC. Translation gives CASVIGSPYEQYF. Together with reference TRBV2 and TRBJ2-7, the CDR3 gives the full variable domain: EPEVTQTPSHQVTQMGQEVILRCVPISNHLYFYWYRQILGQKVEFLVSFYNNEISEKSEIFDDQFSVERPDGSNFTLKIRSTKLEDSAMYFCASVIGSPYEQYFGPGTRLTVT.

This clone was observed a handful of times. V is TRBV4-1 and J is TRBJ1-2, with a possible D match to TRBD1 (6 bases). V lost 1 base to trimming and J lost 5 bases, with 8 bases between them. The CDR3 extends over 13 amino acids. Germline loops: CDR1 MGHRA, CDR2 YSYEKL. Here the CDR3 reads CASSQVGQYGYTF. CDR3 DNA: TGCGCCAGCAGCCAAGTCGGACAGTATGGCTACACCTTC.

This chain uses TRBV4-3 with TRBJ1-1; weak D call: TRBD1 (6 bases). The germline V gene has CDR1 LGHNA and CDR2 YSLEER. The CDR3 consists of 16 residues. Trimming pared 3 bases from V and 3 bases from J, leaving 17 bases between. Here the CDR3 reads CASSQELDREHTEAFF. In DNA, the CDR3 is TGCGCCAGCAGCCAGGAATTGGACAGAGAGCACACTGAAGCTTTCTTT.

CDR3: CAWSVNNEQFF. CDR3 in DNA: TGTGCCTGGAGTGTAAACAATGAGCAGTTCTTC. This rearrangement joins TRBV30 to TRBJ2-1; D gene ambiguous. Trimming stripped 0 bases from V and 5 bases from J, with 2 bases between. The CDR3 is made up of 11 amino acids. In germline, CDR1 is GTSNPN, CDR2 SVGIG (reference sequence).

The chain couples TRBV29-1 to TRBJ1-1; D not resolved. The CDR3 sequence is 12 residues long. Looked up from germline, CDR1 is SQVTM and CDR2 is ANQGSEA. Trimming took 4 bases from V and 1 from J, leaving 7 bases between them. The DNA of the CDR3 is TGCAGCGTTGTAATACAGAACACTGAAGCTTTCTTT. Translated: CSVVIQNTEAFF.

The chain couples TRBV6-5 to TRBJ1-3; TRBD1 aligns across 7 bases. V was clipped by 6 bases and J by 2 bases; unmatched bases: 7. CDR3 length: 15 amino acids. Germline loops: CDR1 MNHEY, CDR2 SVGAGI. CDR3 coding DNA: TGTGCCAGCAGGAACCCCGGGACAGCTGGAAACACCATATATTTT. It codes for CASRNPGTAGNTIYF.

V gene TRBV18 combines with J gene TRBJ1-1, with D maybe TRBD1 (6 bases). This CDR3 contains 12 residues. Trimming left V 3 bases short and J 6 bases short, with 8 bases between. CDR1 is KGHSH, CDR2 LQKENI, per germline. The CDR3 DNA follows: TGTGCCAGCTCACCCGGGACATCTGAAGCTTTCTTT. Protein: CASSPGTSEAFF.

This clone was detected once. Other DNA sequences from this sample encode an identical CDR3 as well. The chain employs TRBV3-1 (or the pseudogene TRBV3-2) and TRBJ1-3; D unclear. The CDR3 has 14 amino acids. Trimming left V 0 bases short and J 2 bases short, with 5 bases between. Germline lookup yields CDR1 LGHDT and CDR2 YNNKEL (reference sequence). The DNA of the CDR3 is TGTGCCAGCAGCCAAGAGGGTACTGGAAACACCATATATTTT. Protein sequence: CASSQEGTGNTIYF.

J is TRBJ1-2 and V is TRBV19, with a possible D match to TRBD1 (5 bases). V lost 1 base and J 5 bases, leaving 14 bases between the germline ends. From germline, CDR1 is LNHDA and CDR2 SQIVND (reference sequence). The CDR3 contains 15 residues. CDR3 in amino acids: CASSIGHSGEYGYTF. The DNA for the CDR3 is TGTGCCAGTAGTATAGGACACTCGGGGGAGTATGGCTACACCTTC.

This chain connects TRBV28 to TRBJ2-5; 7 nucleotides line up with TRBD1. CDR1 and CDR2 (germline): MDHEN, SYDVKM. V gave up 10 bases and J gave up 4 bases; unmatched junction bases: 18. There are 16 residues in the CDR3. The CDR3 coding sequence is TGTGCCACACGAGGGGGCAGGAGAGGTGTAGTAGAGACCCAGTACTTC. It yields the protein CATRGGRRGVVETQYF.

CDR3 region: CSVLVTGNTIYF. CDR3 in DNA: TGCAGCGTTCTTGTAACTGGAAACACCATATATTTT. This rearrangement joins TRBV29-1 to TRBJ1-3; no firm D call. This CDR3 contains 12 residues. V was shortened by 5 bases and J by 2 bases, with 7 bases between the two germline ends. The germline V gene has CDR1 SQVTM and CDR2 ANQGSEA.

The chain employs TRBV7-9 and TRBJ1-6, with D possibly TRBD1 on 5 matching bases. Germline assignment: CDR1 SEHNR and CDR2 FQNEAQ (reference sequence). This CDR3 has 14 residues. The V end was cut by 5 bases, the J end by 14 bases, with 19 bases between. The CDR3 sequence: CASSNWETGVALHF. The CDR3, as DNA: TGTGCCAGCAGCAACTGGGAGACGGGGGTGGCCCTCCACTTT.

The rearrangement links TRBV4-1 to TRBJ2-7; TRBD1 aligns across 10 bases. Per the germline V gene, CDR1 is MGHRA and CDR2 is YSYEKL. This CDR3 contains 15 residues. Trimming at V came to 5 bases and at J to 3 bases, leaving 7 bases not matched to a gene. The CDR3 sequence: CASSIRDRGVYEQYF. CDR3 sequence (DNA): TGCGCCAGCAGCATCCGGGACAGGGGAGTCTACGAGCAGTACTTC.

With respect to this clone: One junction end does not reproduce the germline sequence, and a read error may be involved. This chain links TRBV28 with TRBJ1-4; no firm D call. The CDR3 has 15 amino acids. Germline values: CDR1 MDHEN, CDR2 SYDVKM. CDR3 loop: CASSSGSTLMKMCYF. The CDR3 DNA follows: TGTGCCAGCAGTTCCGGGTCTACTTTAATGAAGATGTGTTATTTT. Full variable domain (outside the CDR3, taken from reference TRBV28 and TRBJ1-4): DVKVTQSSRYLVKRTGEKVFLECVQDMDHENMFWYRQDPGLGLRLIYFSYDVKMKEKGDIPEGYSVSREKKERFSLILESASTNQTSMYLCASSSGSTLMKMCYFGSGTQLSVL.

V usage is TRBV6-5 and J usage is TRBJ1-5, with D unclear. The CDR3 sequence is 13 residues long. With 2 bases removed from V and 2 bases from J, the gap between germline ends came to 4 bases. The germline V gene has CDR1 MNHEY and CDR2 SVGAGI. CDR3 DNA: TGTGCCAGCAGTTACAATCGCAATCAGCCCCAGCATTTT. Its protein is CASSYNRNQPQHF.

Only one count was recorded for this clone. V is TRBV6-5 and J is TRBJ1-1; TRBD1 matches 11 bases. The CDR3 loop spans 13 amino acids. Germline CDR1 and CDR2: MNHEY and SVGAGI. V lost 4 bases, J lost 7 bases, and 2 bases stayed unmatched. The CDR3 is CASSSGTGGEAFF. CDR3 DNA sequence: TGTGCCAGCAGTTCCGGGACAGGGGGTGAAGCTTTCTTT.

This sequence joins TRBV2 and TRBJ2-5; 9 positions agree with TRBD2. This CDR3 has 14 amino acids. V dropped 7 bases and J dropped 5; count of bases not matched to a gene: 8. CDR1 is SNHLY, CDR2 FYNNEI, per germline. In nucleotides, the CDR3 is TGTGCCAGCACGGGCGGGGGGGCATTGGAGACCCAGTACTTC. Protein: CASTGGGALETQYF.

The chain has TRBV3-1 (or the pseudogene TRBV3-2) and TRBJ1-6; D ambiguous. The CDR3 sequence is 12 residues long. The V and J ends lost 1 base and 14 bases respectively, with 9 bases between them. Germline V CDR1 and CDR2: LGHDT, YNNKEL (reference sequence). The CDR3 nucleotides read TGTGCCAGCAGCCAAGGGAGCCTCACCCTCCACTTT. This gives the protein CASSQGSLTLHF.